This TCR beta chain was observed in a study of early T cells in non-severe SARS-CoV-2 infection. Study context: Whole-blood bulk RNA, unsorted, was sequenced, and chains were unpaired.

Findings of the study overall: Missing private and CD4 specificities, VDJdb matching favored anti-spike CD8 responses.

Each cDNA molecule carried a unique molecular identifier. TCRdb re-analysed the 5' RACE reads in MiXCR, keeping a single row per CDR3 protein. The data hold about 61,000 distinct CDR3 sequences, with around 12% observed a single time. This clonotype was found many times. Its specificity is not known. The source was whole blood, collected at baseline. This clonotype originated in an adult who was a healthcare worker with PCR-confirmed SARS-CoV-2 infection or an uninfected control (not recorded which). The donor label of this sample is uncertain.

This CDR3 is CSVGTHQAYGYTF. CDR3 DNA: TGCAGCGTTGGGACACATCAGGCCTATGGCTACACCTTC. The chain joins TRBV29-1 to TRBJ1-2; D is perhaps TRBD1 (5 bases). Between the trimmed V and J ends, which lost 4 bases and 4 bases, there was a span of 13 bases. The length of the CDR3 is 13 residues. Per germline, CDR1 SQVTM and CDR2 ANQGSEA.